These T cell receptor beta chains were read from a single sample in a study of blood T cells in healthy people across ages. TCRdb used MiXCR to reprocess the 5' RACE reads, holding one entry per CDR3 protein. The table shows nearly 1 million distinct CDR3 sequences, with about 53% occurring only once. Sequencing input: blood. Receptors originate from a woman in her sixties or seventies in good health. Both conserved end residues are part of each CDR3. Each record gives: J gene, clone size, D gene, V gene, CDR3 protein, CDR3 DNA. The D gene is left open where the match is weak. Some rows have no size entry. The others give once, few or many, or a class for an expanded clone.

j_gene: TRBJ2-5
abundance: few
d_gene: TRBD1
v_gene: TRBV29-1
CDR3aa: CSVRGLRANQETQYF
CDR3nt: TGCAGCGTCAGGGGGCTTCGGGCTAACCAAGAGACCCAGTACTTC

j_gene: TRBJ2-1
abundance: -
d_gene: TRBD2
v_gene: TRBV6-5
CDR3aa: CASSYSGASGYYNEQFF
CDR3nt: TGTGCCAGCAGCTACTCTGGAGCTAGCGGGTACTACAATGAGCAGTTCTTC

j_gene: TRBJ2-7
abundance: once
d_gene: -
v_gene: TRBV7-2
CDR3aa: CASSGGGFDEQYF
CDR3nt: TGTGCCAGCAGCGGAGGGGGATTCGACGAGCAGTACTTC

j_gene: TRBJ1-2
abundance: -
d_gene: -
v_gene: TRBV27
CDR3aa: CASADRGIDGYTF
CDR3nt: TGTGCCAGCGCCGACCGGGGGATAGATGGCTACACCTTC

j_gene: TRBJ2-7
abundance: -
d_gene: -
v_gene: TRBV10-3
CDR3aa: CAISESTPRRRAYEQYF
CDR3nt: TGCGCCATCAGTGAGTCGACTCCGCGGCGCAGAGCCTACGAGCAGTACTTC

j_gene: TRBJ1-2
abundance: few
d_gene: -
v_gene: TRBV6-6
CDR3aa: CASSTDWNYGYTF
CDR3nt: TGTGCCAGCAGTACTGACTGGAACTATGGCTACACCTTC

j_gene: TRBJ2-7
abundance: -
d_gene: TRBD2
v_gene: TRBV20-1
CDR3aa: CSAGGLAAPYEQYF
CDR3nt: TGCAGTGCTGGGGGACTAGCAGCACCCTACGAGCAGTACTTC

j_gene: TRBJ1-1
abundance: -
d_gene: -
v_gene: TRBV12-3/TRBV12-4
CDR3aa: CASSLWESDTEAFF
CDR3nt: TGTGCCAGCAGTCTTTGGGAGTCGGACACTGAAGCTTTCTTT

j_gene: TRBJ2-1
abundance: -
d_gene: -
v_gene: TRBV18
CDR3aa: CASSPPSRNEQFF
CDR3nt: TGTGCCAGCTCACCACCGTCTCGCAATGAGCAGTTCTTC

j_gene: TRBJ2-4
abundance: -
d_gene: -
v_gene: TRBV9
CDR3aa: CASSPGTLAEQYF
CDR3nt: TGTGCCAGCAGCCCCGGGACGTTGGCGGAGCAGTACTTC

j_gene: TRBJ2-7
abundance: few
d_gene: -
v_gene: TRBV7-9
CDR3aa: CASSAEGGIPYEQYF
CDR3nt: TGTGCCAGCAGCGCCGAGGGGGGGATTCCTTACGAGCAGTACTTC

j_gene: TRBJ2-3
abundance: -
d_gene: TRBD1
v_gene: TRBV12-3/TRBV12-4
CDR3aa: CASSFRDRGSDTQYF
CDR3nt: TGTGCCAGCAGTTTCAGGGACAGGGGATCAGATACGCAGTATTTT

j_gene: TRBJ2-5
abundance: -
d_gene: TRBD2
v_gene: TRBV19
CDR3aa: CASSRAGGPYDYNEQYF
CDR3nt: TGTGCCAGTAGTAGAGCGGGAGGCCCCTACGACTACAATGAGCAGTACTTC

j_gene: TRBJ2-6
abundance: -
d_gene: -
v_gene: TRBV4-3
CDR3aa: CASSPGTGIGANVLTF
CDR3nt: TGCGCCAGCAGCCCCGGAACAGGGATCGGGGCCAACGTCCTGACTTTC

j_gene: TRBJ2-7
abundance: few
d_gene: -
v_gene: TRBV20-1
CDR3aa: CSARTSSSYEQYF
CDR3nt: TGCAGTGCTAGAACTAGTTCCTCCTACGAGCAGTACTTC

j_gene: TRBJ2-7
abundance: -
d_gene: -
v_gene: TRBV15
CDR3aa: CATSRDRSDYEQYF
CDR3nt: TGTGCCACCAGCAGAGATAGGTCAGACTACGAGCAGTACTTC

j_gene: TRBJ2-5
abundance: -
d_gene: TRBD1
v_gene: TRBV14
CDR3aa: CANSPGQGKTQYF
CDR3nt: TGTGCCAACAGCCCTGGACAGGGAAAGACCCAGTACTTC

j_gene: TRBJ2-5
abundance: few
d_gene: -
v_gene: TRBV7-2
CDR3aa: CASSLGAAYQETQYF
CDR3nt: TGTGCCAGCAGCTTAGGGGCAGCCTACCAAGAGACCCAGTACTTC

j_gene: TRBJ2-5
abundance: -
d_gene: -
v_gene: TRBV24-1
CDR3aa: CATSATVQETQYF
CDR3nt: TGTGCCACCAGTGCGACAGTTCAAGAGACCCAGTACTTC

j_gene: TRBJ2-7
abundance: -
d_gene: TRBD1
v_gene: TRBV13
CDR3aa: CASGLGDRDYEQYF
CDR3nt: TGTGCCAGCGGCTTAGGGGACAGGGACTACGAGCAGTACTTC

j_gene: TRBJ2-1
abundance: few
d_gene: -
v_gene: TRBV21-1
CDR3aa: CASSNHEQFF
CDR3nt: TGTGCCAGCAGCAATCATGAGCAGTTCTTC

j_gene: TRBJ2-1
abundance: -
d_gene: -
v_gene: TRBV29-1
CDR3aa: CSAQPGDNEQFF
CDR3nt: TGCAGCGCTCAGCCGGGAGACAATGAGCAGTTCTTC

j_gene: TRBJ2-7
abundance: -
d_gene: -
v_gene: TRBV6-8
CDR3aa: CASALSNEQYF
CDR3nt: TGTGCCAGCGCCCTGAGCAATGAGCAGTACTTC

j_gene: TRBJ2-1
abundance: -
d_gene: -
v_gene: TRBV28
CDR3aa: CASSLSGGVHNEQFF
CDR3nt: TGTGCCAGCAGTTTATCGGGCGGGGTTCACAATGAGCAGTTCTTC

j_gene: TRBJ2-7
abundance: once
d_gene: -
v_gene: TRBV3-1
CDR3aa: CASSQQLSSYEQYF
CDR3nt: TGTGCCAGCAGCCAACAGTTAAGCTCCTACGAGCAGTACTTC

j_gene: TRBJ2-7
abundance: -
d_gene: TRBD1
v_gene: TRBV4-1
CDR3aa: CASSQGGQGVYEQYF
CDR3nt: TGCGCCAGCAGCCAAGGGGGACAGGGGGTCTACGAGCAGTACTTC

j_gene: TRBJ2-1
abundance: -
d_gene: TRBD1
v_gene: TRBV4-1
CDR3aa: CASSQDLNRGRDNEQFF
CDR3nt: TGCGCCAGCAGCCAAGATCTTAATAGGGGGCGGGACAATGAGCAGTTCTTC

j_gene: TRBJ1-2
abundance: few
d_gene: -
v_gene: TRBV9
CDR3aa: CASSVEGHSYGYTF
CDR3nt: TGTGCCAGCAGCGTAGAGGGACACTCCTATGGCTACACCTTC

j_gene: TRBJ2-3
abundance: -
d_gene: -
v_gene: TRBV6-5
CDR3aa: CASSDSIAGTQYF
CDR3nt: TGTGCCAGCAGTGACTCGATAGCTGGTACGCAGTATTTT

j_gene: TRBJ2-5
abundance: once
d_gene: -
v_gene: TRBV27
CDR3aa: CASSLSRQPYNEQYF
CDR3nt: TGTGCCAGCAGTTTATCAAGGCAGCCCTACAATGAGCAGTACTTC

j_gene: TRBJ2-1
abundance: -
d_gene: TRBD1
v_gene: TRBV6-2/TRBV6-3
CDR3aa: CAGSYFGQGAWNEQFF
CDR3nt: TGTGCCGGCAGTTACTTCGGCCAGGGGGCTTGGAATGAGCAGTTCTTC

j_gene: TRBJ2-7
abundance: once
d_gene: TRBD2
v_gene: TRBV6-5
CDR3aa: CASSYSLGSSGTYEQYF
CDR3nt: TGTGCCAGCAGTTACTCGCTTGGGTCTAGCGGGACCTACGAGCAGTACTTC

j_gene: TRBJ1-2
abundance: -
d_gene: TRBD1
v_gene: TRBV6-6
CDR3aa: CASSYPGQGARGYTF
CDR3nt: TGTGCCAGCAGTTACCCGGGACAGGGGGCTCGAGGCTACACCTTC

j_gene: TRBJ2-7
abundance: few
d_gene: -
v_gene: TRBV5-1
CDR3aa: CASSLDVAFSYNEQYF
CDR3nt: TGCGCCAGCAGCTTGGACGTAGCGTTCTCCTACAATGAGCAGTACTTC

j_gene: TRBJ1-1
abundance: few
d_gene: -
v_gene: TRBV4-2
CDR3aa: CASSRAATLGAFF
CDR3nt: TGTGCCAGCAGCCGAGCCGCTACCCTGGGGGCTTTCTTT

j_gene: TRBJ2-1
abundance: -
d_gene: TRBD2
v_gene: TRBV4-2
CDR3aa: CASSQEARGGYNEQFF
CDR3nt: TGTGCCAGCAGCCAAGAGGCTCGGGGGGGTTACAATGAGCAGTTCTTC

j_gene: TRBJ1-5
abundance: -
d_gene: TRBD1
v_gene: TRBV6-5
CDR3aa: CASKKQGMEGNQPQHF
CDR3nt: TGTGCCAGCAAAAAACAGGGGATGGAAGGCAATCAGCCCCAGCATTTT

j_gene: TRBJ2-6
abundance: few
d_gene: -
v_gene: TRBV4-3
CDR3aa: CASSQFVNSGANVLTF
CDR3nt: TGCGCCAGCAGCCAATTCGTCAACTCTGGGGCCAACGTCCTGACTTTC

j_gene: TRBJ2-7
abundance: few
d_gene: -
v_gene: TRBV6-6
CDR3aa: CASSRSGVSYEQYF
CDR3nt: TGTGCCAGCAGCAGGTCCGGGGTCTCCTACGAGCAGTACTTC

j_gene: TRBJ2-7
abundance: -
d_gene: -
v_gene: TRBV13
CDR3aa: CASSLDSGRTPREQYF
CDR3nt: TGTGCCAGCAGCTTAGATTCAGGACGGACGCCAAGGGAGCAGTACTTC

j_gene: TRBJ2-7
abundance: once
d_gene: TRBD1
v_gene: TRBV7-2
CDR3aa: CASSTGQGASEQYF
CDR3nt: TGTGCCAGCAGCACCGGACAGGGGGCGAGCGAGCAGTACTTC

j_gene: TRBJ2-1
abundance: -
d_gene: -
v_gene: TRBV7-9
CDR3aa: CASSLSRRGEQFF
CDR3nt: TGTGCCAGCAGCTTAAGCCGTCGAGGTGAGCAGTTCTTC